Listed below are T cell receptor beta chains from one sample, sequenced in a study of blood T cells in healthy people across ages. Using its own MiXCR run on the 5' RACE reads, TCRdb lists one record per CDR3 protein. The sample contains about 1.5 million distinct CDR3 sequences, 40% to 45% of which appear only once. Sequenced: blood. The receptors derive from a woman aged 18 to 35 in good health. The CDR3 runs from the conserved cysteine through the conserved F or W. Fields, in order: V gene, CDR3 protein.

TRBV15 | CATSRSGYANTGELFF
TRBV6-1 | CASSTPGQGDPPYEQYF
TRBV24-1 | CATTPSPRDTEAFF
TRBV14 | CASSQRIREEGWYQETQYF
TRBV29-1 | CSVSLAGQSWNEQYF
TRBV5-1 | CASSWEGGHEQYF
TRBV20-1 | CSASLEGTRFF
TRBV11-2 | CASSLGGGAIVNEQFF
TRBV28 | CATERPATDTQYF
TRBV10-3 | CAISVPTGGAHGYTF
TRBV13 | CASSSAQGEKLFF
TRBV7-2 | CASSLVDTVPYCYGYTF
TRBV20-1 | CSARPRRSTEAFF
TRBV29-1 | CSVGQGTGNQPQHF
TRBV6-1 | CASSAPPLAKNIQYF
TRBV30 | CVWSVAGNQPQHF
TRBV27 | CASSAQGGGSQETQYF
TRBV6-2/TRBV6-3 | CASRDRTDRNQPQHF
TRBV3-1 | CASSQEGFSNYGYTF
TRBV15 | CATGNPGGGLYNEQFF
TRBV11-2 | CASSPDRTNEQFF
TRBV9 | CASSPWGSSYNEQFF
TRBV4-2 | CASSQDGRMDTEQFF
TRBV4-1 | CASSQDFRGTEAFF
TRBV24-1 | CATSTDSPYNEQFF
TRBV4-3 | CASSQDRGTGVSTGELFF
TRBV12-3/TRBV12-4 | CASRWSGGETQYF
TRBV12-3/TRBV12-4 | CASTFGTGRDEQYF
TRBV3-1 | CASSQKGRGLVDEQYF
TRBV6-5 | CASSYRDRAPYEQYF
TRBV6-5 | CASSYSGTRGEQFF
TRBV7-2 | CASSMWRNQPQHF